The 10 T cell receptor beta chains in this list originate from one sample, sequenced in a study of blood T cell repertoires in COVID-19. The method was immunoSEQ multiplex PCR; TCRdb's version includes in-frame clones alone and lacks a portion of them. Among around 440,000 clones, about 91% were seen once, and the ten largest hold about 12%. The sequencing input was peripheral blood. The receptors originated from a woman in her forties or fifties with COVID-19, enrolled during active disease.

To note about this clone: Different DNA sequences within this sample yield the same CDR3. In DNA, the CDR3 is TGTGCCAGCAGCGTAGACAGGGATAATGAGCAGTTCTTC. Translating gives CASSVDRDNEQFF. The V call is TRBV9, the J call TRBJ2-1; D is possibly TRBD1 (6 bases). Trimming pared 0 bases from V and 7 bases from J, leaving 8 bases between. Germline CDR1 reads SGDLS; CDR2 reads YYNGEE. The length of the CDR3 is 13 residues.

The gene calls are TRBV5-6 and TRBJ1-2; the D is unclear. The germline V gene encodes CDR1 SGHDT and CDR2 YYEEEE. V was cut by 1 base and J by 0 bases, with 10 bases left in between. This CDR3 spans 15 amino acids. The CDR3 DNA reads TGTGCCAGCAGCTTGCGGCGGTTACCTAACTATGGCTACACCTTC. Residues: CASSLRRLPNYGYTF.

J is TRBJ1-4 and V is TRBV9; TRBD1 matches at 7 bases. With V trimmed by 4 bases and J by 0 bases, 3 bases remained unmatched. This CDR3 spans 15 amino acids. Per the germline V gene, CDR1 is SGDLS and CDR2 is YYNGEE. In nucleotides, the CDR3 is TGTGCCAGCAGCCCTCAGGGGGCAACTAATGAAAAACTGTTTTTT. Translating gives CASSPQGATNEKLFF.

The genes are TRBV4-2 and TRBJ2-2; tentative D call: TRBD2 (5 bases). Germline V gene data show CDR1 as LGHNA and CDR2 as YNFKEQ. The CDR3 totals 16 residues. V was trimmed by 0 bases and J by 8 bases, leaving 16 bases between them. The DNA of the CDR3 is TGTGCCAGCAGCCAAGAACCCCGAGCGGTCCTGGGGGAGCTGTTTTTT. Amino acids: CASSQEPRAVLGELFF.

The CDR3 nucleotides are TGTGCTAGTGGTCCAGCGGGGCGGGCAGATACGCAGTATTTT. It specifies CASGPAGRADTQYF. The V call is TRBV12-5, the J call TRBJ2-3, with TRBD2 identical over 7 bases. The germline V gene encodes CDR1 LGHNT and CDR2 FRNRAP. This CDR3 has 14 residues. V gave up 5 bases and J gave up 4 bases; unmatched junction bases: 6.

CDR3 DNA: TGTGCCAGCAGACTGGGACTAGCTGGCGGGGAGCTGTTTTTT. Protein: CASRLGLAGGELFF. The V call is TRBV3-1 (or the pseudogene TRBV3-2), the J call TRBJ2-2, with TRBD2 matching 9 bases. V dropped 6 bases and J dropped 7; count of bases not matched to a gene: 6. The length of the CDR3 is 14 residues. Per the germline V gene, CDR1 is LGHDT and CDR2 is YNNKEL (reference sequence).

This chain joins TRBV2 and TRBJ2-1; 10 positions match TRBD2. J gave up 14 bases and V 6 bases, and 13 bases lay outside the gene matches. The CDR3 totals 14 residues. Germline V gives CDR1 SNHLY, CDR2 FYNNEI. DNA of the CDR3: TGTGCCAGCAGCCTACTTATAACCCTAGCGGGGGAGTTCTTC. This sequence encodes CASSLLITLAGEFF.

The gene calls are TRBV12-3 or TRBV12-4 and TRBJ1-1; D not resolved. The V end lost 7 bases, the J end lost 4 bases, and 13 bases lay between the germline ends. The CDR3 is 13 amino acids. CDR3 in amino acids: CASTEHPSTEAFF. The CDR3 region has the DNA TGTGCCAGCACCGAGCACCCGAGCACTGAAGCTTTCTTT.

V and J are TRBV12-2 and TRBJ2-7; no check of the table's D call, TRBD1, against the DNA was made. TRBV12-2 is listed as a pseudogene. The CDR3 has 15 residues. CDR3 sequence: CASRLLGQRGYEQYF. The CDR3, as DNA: TGTGCAAGTCGCTTACTTGGACAGCGTGGTTACGAGCAGTACTTC.

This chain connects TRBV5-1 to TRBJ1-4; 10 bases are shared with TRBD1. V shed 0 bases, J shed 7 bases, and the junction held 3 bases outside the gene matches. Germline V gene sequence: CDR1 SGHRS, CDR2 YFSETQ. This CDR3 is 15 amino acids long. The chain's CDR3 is CASSLEGTGAEKLFF. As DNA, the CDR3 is TGCGCCAGCAGCTTGGAAGGGACAGGGGCTGAAAAACTGTTTTTT.